This is a list of T cell receptor beta chains from one sample in a study of shared clonotypes between healthy human individuals. Clones were sequenced by immunoSEQ multiplex PCR, and TCRdb holds only the in-frame ones, with some missing. The table lists millions of clones, more than 80% of them singletons. The specimen sequenced was naive CD4+ T cells sorted from blood. Receptors were obtained from a man younger than 35 in good health. The CDR3 runs from the conserved cysteine through the conserved F or W. The order of the fields is J gene, V gene, CDR3 protein.

TRBJ1-4	TRBV21-1	CASSIDRVSEKLFF
TRBJ2-2	TRBV11-2	CASSFHRAERGAVF
TRBJ2-1	TRBV19	CASSIAPGQGGEQFF
TRBJ2-1	TRBV10-2	CASSGPLGGGNNEQFF
TRBJ1-2	TRBV7-9	CASSLGGTALRVNGYTF
TRBJ2-5	TRBV7-2	CASSFSLQKTQYF
TRBJ2-5	TRBV28	CATTGGGETQYF
TRBJ1-3	TRBV7-9	CASIRDRKAGNTIYF
TRBJ2-1	TRBV13	CASSSRQGFPWEQFF
TRBJ2-5	TRBV19	CASSIGGYQETQYF
TRBJ2-5	TRBV6-4	CASSEMRGETQYF
TRBJ2-5	TRBV7-9	CASSAPGGPQTQYF
TRBJ1-1	TRBV5-1	CASSWGENTEAFF
TRBJ2-5	TRBV7-2	CASSLDLGLAGARETQYF
TRBJ2-7	TRBV14	CASSLGLLYEQYF
TRBJ2-2	TRBV5-1	CASSLAPGILGELFF
TRBJ1-2	TRBV19	CASSIRDRGLYGYTF
TRBJ1-5	TRBV29-1	CSVSGQGGQPQHF
TRBJ2-2	TRBV6-1	CASSDHNTGELFF
TRBJ1-1	TRBV10-3	CAIRMTGAEAFF
TRBJ2-7	TRBV7-2	CASSLQRGASYEQYF
TRBJ1-6	TRBV19	CASSIAGQYPNSPLHF
TRBJ2-5	TRBV6-5	CASSSGRLLETQYF
TRBJ1-6	TRBV19	CASRTTGAHNSPLHF
TRBJ1-4	TRBV16	CASSQHNQGEQLFF
TRBJ2-2	TRBV5-1	CASSLNGGNTGELFF